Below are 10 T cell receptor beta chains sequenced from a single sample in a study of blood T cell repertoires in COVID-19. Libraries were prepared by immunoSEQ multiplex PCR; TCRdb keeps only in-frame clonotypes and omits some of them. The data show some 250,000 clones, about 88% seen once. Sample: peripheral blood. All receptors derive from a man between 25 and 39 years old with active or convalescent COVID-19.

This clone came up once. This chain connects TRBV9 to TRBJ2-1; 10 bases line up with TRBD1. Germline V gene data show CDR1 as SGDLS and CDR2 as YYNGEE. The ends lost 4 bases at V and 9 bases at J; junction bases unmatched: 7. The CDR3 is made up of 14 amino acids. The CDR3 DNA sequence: TGTGCCAGCAGCACACCGACAGGGGGCGGTGAGCAGTTCTTC. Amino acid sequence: CASSTPTGGGEQFF.

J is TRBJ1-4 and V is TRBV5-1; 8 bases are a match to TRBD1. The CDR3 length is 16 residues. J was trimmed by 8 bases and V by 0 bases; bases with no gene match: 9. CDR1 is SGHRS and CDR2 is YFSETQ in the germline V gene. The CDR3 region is CASSLGWAGGEEKLFF. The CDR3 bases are TGCGCCAGCAGCTTGGGTTGGGCAGGGGGCGAAGAAAAACTGTTTTTT. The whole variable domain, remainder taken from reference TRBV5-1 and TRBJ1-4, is KAGVTQTPRYLIKTRGQQVTLSCSPISGHRSVSWYQQTPGQGLQFLFEYFSETQRNKGNFPGRFSGRQFSNSRSEMNVSTLELGDSALYLCASSLGWAGGEEKLFFGSGTQLSVL.

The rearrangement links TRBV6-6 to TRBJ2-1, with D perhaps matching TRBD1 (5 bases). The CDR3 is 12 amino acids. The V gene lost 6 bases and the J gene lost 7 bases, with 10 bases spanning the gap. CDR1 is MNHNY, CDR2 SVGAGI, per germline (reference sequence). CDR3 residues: CASRRTINEQFF. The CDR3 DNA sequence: TGTGCCAGCAGGCGGACAATTAATGAGCAGTTCTTC.

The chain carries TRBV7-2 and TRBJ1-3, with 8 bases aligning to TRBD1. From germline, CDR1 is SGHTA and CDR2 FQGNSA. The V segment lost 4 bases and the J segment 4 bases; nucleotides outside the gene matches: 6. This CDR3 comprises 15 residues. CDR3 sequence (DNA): TGTGCCAGCAGCTCAACAGGGGGTCGGGGAAACACCATATATTTT. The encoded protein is CASSSTGGRGNTIYF.

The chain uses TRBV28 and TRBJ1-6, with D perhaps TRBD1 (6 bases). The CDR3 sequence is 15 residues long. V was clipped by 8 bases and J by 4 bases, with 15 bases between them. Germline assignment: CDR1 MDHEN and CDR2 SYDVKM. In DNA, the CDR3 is TGTGCCAGCTTGGGGGGGCAGATTTATAATTCACCCCTCCACTTT. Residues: CASLGGQIYNSPLHF.

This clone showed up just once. CDR3 in DNA: TGTGCCAGTAGTTTCGAGAGGTTTCAGCCCCAGCATTTT. It encodes CASSFERFQPQHF. This rearrangement joins TRBV19 to TRBJ1-5; no clear D gene. The CDR3 is 13 residues long. Germline-derived CDR1 and CDR2 are LNHDA and SQIVND (reference sequence). V was trimmed by 5 bases and J by 6 bases, leaving 11 bases between them.

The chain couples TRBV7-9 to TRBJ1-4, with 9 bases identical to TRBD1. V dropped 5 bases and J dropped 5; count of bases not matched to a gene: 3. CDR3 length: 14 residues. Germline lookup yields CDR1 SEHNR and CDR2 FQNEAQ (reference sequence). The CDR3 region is CASSEDRGNEKLFF. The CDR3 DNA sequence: TGTGCCAGCAGCGAAGACAGGGGGAATGAAAAACTGTTTTTT.

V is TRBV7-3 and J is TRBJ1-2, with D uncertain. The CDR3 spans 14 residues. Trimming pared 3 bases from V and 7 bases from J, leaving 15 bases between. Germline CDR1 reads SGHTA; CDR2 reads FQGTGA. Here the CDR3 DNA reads TGTGCCAGCAGCTTCGAGCCTACGGGGTCTGGCTACACCTTC. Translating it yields CASSFEPTGSGYTF.

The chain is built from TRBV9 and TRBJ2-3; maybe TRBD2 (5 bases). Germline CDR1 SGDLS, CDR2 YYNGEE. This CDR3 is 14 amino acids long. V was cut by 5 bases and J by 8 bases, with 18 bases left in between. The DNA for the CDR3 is TGTGCCAGCAGTGGTTCCGGGGATGGGCTTACGCAGTATTTT. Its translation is CASSGSGDGLTQYF. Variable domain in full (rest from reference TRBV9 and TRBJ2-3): DSGVTQTPKHLITATGQRVTLRCSPRSGDLSVYWYQQSLDQGLQFLIQYYNGEERAKGNILERFSAQQFPDLHSELNLSSLELGDSALYFCASSGSGDGLTQYFGPGTRLTVL.

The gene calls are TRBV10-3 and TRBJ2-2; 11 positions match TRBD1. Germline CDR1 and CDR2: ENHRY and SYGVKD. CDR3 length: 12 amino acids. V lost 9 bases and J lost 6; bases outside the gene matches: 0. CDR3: CAMGQGAGELFF. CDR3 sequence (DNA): TGTGCCATGGGACAGGGGGCCGGGGAGCTGTTTTTT.